The source of this TCR beta chain is a study of T-cell memory formation after mild COVID-19. TCRdb analysed the 5' RACE reads with MiXCR anew, one entry per CDR3 protein. The sample carries roughly 450,000 distinct CDR3 sequences, around a sixth recorded once. Comment on this clonotype: No antigen is known for it.

The CDR3 is 15 amino acids. In germline, CDR1 is SNHLY, CDR2 FYNNEI. Losses at the gene ends were 6 bases for V and 0 bases for J; bases not matched to a gene: 7. Study results and limitations: For contracting clones, CD4+ ones sat mainly in CM and EM, CD8+ in EMRA.

The sample comprised PBMCs or a T cell subset sorted from them (not recorded which). The chain is built from TRBV2 and TRBJ2-7; 8 bases fit TRBD1. The source is an adult woman who had mild COVID-19 (a few samples of this study predate the infection). Cell type and time point are not known. Here the CDR3 reads CASRTGAGSSYEQYF. The CDR3 nucleotides are TGTGCCAGCAGGACAGGGGCGGGGAGCTCCTACGAGCAGTACTTC. The variable domain in full, with the rest retrieved from reference TRBV2 and TRBJ2-7, is EPEVTQTPSHQVTQMGQEVILRCVPISNHLYFYWYRQILGQKVEFLVSFYNNEISEKSEIFDDQFSVERPDGSNFTLKIRSTKLEDSAMYFCASRTGAGSSYEQYFGPGTRLTVT.